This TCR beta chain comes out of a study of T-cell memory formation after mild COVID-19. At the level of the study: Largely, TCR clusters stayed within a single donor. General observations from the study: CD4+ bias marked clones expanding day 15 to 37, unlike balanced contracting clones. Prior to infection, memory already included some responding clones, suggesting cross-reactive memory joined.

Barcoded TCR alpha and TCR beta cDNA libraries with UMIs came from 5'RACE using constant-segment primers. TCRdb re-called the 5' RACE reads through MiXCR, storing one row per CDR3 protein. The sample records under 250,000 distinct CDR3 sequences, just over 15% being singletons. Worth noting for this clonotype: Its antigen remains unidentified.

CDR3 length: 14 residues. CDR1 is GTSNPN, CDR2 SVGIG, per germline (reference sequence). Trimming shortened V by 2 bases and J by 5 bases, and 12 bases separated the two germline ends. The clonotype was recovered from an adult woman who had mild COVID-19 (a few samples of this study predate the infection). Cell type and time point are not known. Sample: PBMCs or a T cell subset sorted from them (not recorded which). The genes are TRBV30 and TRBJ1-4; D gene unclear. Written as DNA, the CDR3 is TGTGCCTGGAGTCCAAAAGGACCCAATGAAAAACTGTTTTTT. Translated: CAWSPKGPNEKLFF. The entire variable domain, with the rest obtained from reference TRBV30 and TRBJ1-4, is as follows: SQTIHQWPATLVQPVGSPLSLECTVEGTSNPNLYWYRQAAGRGLQLLFYSVGIGQISSEVPQNLSASRPQDRQFILSSKKLLLSDSGFYLCAWSPKGPNEKLFFGSGTQLSVL.